Listed below are T cell receptor beta chains from one sample, sequenced in a study of shared clonotypes between healthy human individuals. The protocol was immunoSEQ multiplex PCR, while the TCRdb copy is restricted to in-frame clones and leaves out a portion. This table has approximately 2.1 million clones, 93% appearing once. Input material: naive CD4+ T cells from PBMCs. All receptors come from a man in his late teens or twenties in good health. Some clones in this sample may be carry-over from other donors' samples. CDR3s include the opening cysteine and the closing phenylalanine or tryptophan. D genes are given only for firm matches. The size of a clone is reported for some rows only, either as once, few or many, or as a class for expanded clones.

j_call clone_size d_call v_call cdr3_aa cdr3_nt
TRBJ2-7 few - TRBV18 CASSPQTYEQYF TGTGCCAGCTCACCACAGACCTACGAGCAGTACTTC
TRBJ2-1 - - TRBV29-1 CSASGRLTDEQFF TGCAGCGCATCAGGACGGCTTACTGATGAGCAGTTCTTC
TRBJ1-1 - TRBD1 TRBV5-1 CASSPGRGQLNTEAFF TGCGCCAGCAGCCCGGGACGGGGACAGCTGAACACTGAAGCTTTCTTT
TRBJ1-2 once TRBD1 TRBV7-3 CASSPTGTGYYGYTF TGTGCCAGCAGCCCCACGGGGACAGGGTACTACGGCTACACCTTC
TRBJ1-1 - - TRBV6-1 CASKPGYLNTEAFF TGTGCCAGCAAACCGGGATATTTGAACACTGAAGCTTTCTTT
TRBJ2-7 - - TRBV28 CASSFLGLEQYF TGTGCCAGCAGTTTTTTGGGGCTCGAGCAGTACTTC
TRBJ1-3 - TRBD1 TRBV7-9 CASSLGQGAGNTIYF TGTGCCAGCAGCCTGGGACAGGGGGCTGGAAACACCATATATTTT
TRBJ1-2 - - TRBV5-1 CASSLHGQYGYTF TGCGCCAGCAGCTTGCACGGACAGTATGGCTACACCTTC
TRBJ1-1 - TRBD1 TRBV4-1 CASSQDRQGLYTEAFF TGCGCCAGCAGCCAAGACAGACAGGGTTTGTACACTGAAGCTTTCTTT
TRBJ1-5 - TRBD1 TRBV19 CASSIDFGTGSNQPQHF TGTGCCAGTAGTATAGATTTCGGGACAGGCAGCAATCAGCCCCAGCATTTT
TRBJ2-7 - TRBD1 TRBV28 CASRGGGQGHTYEQYF TGTGCCAGCAGAGGGGGGGGACAGGGGCACACCTACGAGCAGTACTTC
TRBJ1-2 - - TRBV19 CASSKAGDPRGYGYTF TGTGCCAGTAGTAAAGCTGGTGACCCACGTGGCTATGGCTACACCTTC
TRBJ2-3 - - TRBV5-1 CASRTDTSTDTQYF TGCGCCAGCAGGACAGATACTAGCACAGATACGCAGTATTTT
TRBJ1-1 - TRBD1 TRBV27 CASSGQGVRTEAFF TGTGCCAGCAGTGGACAGGGAGTTCGTACTGAAGCTTTCTTT
TRBJ2-5 - TRBD1 TRBV5-1 CASSQGVGETQYF TGCGCCAGCAGTCAGGGGGTGGGAGAGACCCAGTACTTC
TRBJ2-3 - - TRBV5-1 CASRQQGYGDTQYF TGCGCCAGCAGACAACAGGGTTACGGAGATACGCAGTATTTT
TRBJ2-7 - - TRBV5-1 CASSGQGFDEQYF TGCGCCAGCAGTGGTCAGGGGTTCGACGAGCAGTACTTC
TRBJ1-2 - TRBD1 TRBV5-8 CASSFQTSGGWGYTF TGTGCCAGCAGCTTTCAAACCTCAGGGGGCTGGGGCTACACCTTC
TRBJ1-3 once TRBD1 TRBV10-3 CAIRETGGYGNTIYF TGTGCCATCAGGGAAACAGGGGGCTACGGAAACACCATATATTTT
TRBJ2-4 - - TRBV2 CASSFMGPLGNIQYF TGTGCCAGCAGTTTTATGGGGCCGCTAGGTAACATTCAGTACTTC
TRBJ2-1 - TRBD1 TRBV15 CATSRRGQGARNEQFF TGTGCCACCAGCAGGCGAGGACAGGGGGCTAGGAATGAGCAGTTCTTC
TRBJ2-7 - TRBD2 TRBV5-1 CASSSMTSGPYEQYF TGCGCCAGCAGCTCCATGACTAGCGGACCCTACGAGCAGTACTTC
TRBJ1-1 - - TRBV20-1 CSAPFGRGAFF TGCAGTGCTCCCTTCGGCAGGGGAGCTTTCTTT
TRBJ1-5 - - TRBV6-5 CASSYLSDSNQPQHF TGTGCCAGCAGTTACCTGTCGGACAGCAATCAGCCCCAGCATTTT
TRBJ2-4 once TRBD1 TRBV5-8 CASSLPGQGGKNIQYF TGTGCCAGCAGCTTACCGGGACAGGGGGGCAAAAACATTCAGTACTTC
TRBJ1-1 once TRBD1 TRBV18 CASSPRDRGVMNTEAFF TGTGCCAGCTCCCCACGGGACAGGGGCGTCATGAACACTGAAGCTTTCTTT
TRBJ2-7 - TRBD1 TRBV4-2 CASSQELDRDSEQYF TGTGCCAGCAGCCAAGAGCTAGACCGGGACAGTGAGCAGTACTTC
TRBJ2-3 - - TRBV11-3 CASSLEARATDTQYF TGTGCCAGCAGCTTAGAGGCTAGGGCCACAGATACGCAGTATTTT
TRBJ2-7 once TRBD2 TRBV5-4 CASSVLAGRGEQYF TGTGCCAGCAGCGTACTAGCGGGGCGCGGCGAGCAGTACTTC
TRBJ1-5 - TRBD1 TRBV18 CASSLVTGGGQPQHF TGTGCCAGCTCCCTTGTAACAGGGGGCGGTCAGCCCCAGCATTTT
TRBJ1-3 - - TRBV7-8 CASSLKDSTSGGDGNTIYF TGTGCCAGCAGCTTAAAGGACAGTACGAGTGGTGGGGATGGAAACACCATATATTTT
TRBJ2-2 - - TRBV6-5 CASTQGHTGELFF TGTGCCAGCACCCAGGGACACACCGGGGAGCTGTTTTTT
TRBJ2-1 - - TRBV7-8 CASSLAGTQYNEQFF TGTGCCAGCAGCTTAGCCGGGACACAATACAATGAGCAGTTCTTC
TRBJ2-3 - - TRBV7-2 CASSLVASSQYF TGTGCCAGCAGCTTAGTTGCGAGTTCGCAGTATTTT
TRBJ2-7 - TRBD2 TRBV9 CASTPYSGGSYEQYF TGTGCCAGCACCCCGTATAGCGGGGGCTCCTACGAGCAGTACTTC
TRBJ1-1 - - TRBV6-1 CASRAQGLSERAFF TGTGCCAGCAGAGCACAGGGCTTATCCGAGAGAGCTTTCTTT
TRBJ2-5 - - TRBV7-9 CASSLTPQQETQYF TGTGCCAGCAGCTTAACTCCACAGCAAGAGACCCAGTACTTC
TRBJ1-4 - - TRBV6-1 CASSGTNEKLFF TGTGCCAGCAGTGGTACAAATGAAAAACTGTTTTTT
TRBJ2-7 - TRBD2 TRBV7-2 CASSERIAGGGEQYF TGTGCCAGCAGCGAAAGGATAGCGGGAGGCGGCGAGCAGTACTTC
TRBJ2-7 - TRBD1 TRBV4-1 CASSPLTGSRYEQYF TGCGCCAGCAGCCCCCTGACAGGGAGCAGGTACGAGCAGTACTTC
TRBJ1-5 - - TRBV7-2 CASSFRPNQPQHF TGTGCCAGCAGCTTTAGGCCCAATCAGCCCCAGCATTTT
TRBJ2-2 - TRBD1 TRBV6-4 CASSDSRKGGRTGELFF TGTGCCAGCAGTGACTCTAGGAAAGGGGGCCGGACCGGGGAGCTGTTTTTT
TRBJ2-5 - - TRBV5-1 CASSLMGAGETQYF TGCGCCAGCAGCTTGATGGGGGCAGGAGAGACCCAGTACTTC
TRBJ2-2 - TRBD1 TRBV7-2 CASSRDRNTGELFF TGTGCCAGCAGCCGGGACAGAAACACCGGGGAGCTGTTTTTT
TRBJ2-7 - TRBD2 TRBV5-1 CASSREGDYEQYF TGCGCCAGCAGCCGGGAGGGGGACTACGAGCAGTACTTC
TRBJ2-5 - TRBD2 TRBV18 CASSQASGDQETQYF TGTGCCAGCTCACAAGCTAGCGGCGACCAAGAGACCCAGTACTTC
TRBJ2-7 - - TRBV30 CAWRRSATYEQYF TGTGCCTGGAGACGCAGTGCGACCTACGAGCAGTACTTC
TRBJ1-1 - TRBD1 TRBV5-1 CASSSGQGDTEAFF TGCGCCAGCAGCTCCGGACAGGGGGATACTGAAGCTTTCTTT
TRBJ2-1 once TRBD2 TRBV7-2 CASSRTSADSYNEQFF TGTGCCAGCAGCCGGACTAGCGCCGACTCCTACAATGAGCAGTTCTTC
TRBJ1-1 - TRBD1 TRBV11-2 CASSPGVWGTGEMNTEAFF TGTGCCAGCAGCCCAGGCGTATGGGGGACAGGGGAAATGAACACTGAAGCTTTCTTT